This TCR beta chain originates from a study of blood T cell repertoires in COVID-19. Only in-frame clones appear in the TCRdb table, and some are missing; sequencing was by immunoSEQ multiplex PCR. The sample has 35,000 to 50,000 clones, around 90% seen once. The CDR3 totals 15 residues. Germline V gene sequence: CDR1 LNHDA, CDR2 SQIVND (reference sequence). V lost 3 bases to trimming and J lost 7 bases; unmatched junction nucleotides: 6. Material: peripheral blood. The rearrangement links TRBV19 to TRBJ1-6, with TRBD1 identical over 7 bases. The source is a woman in her 30s in a cohort sampled during active COVID-19. CDR3 in DNA: TGTGCCAGTAGTATTCAGGGGACAGCCAATTCACCCCTCCACTTT. Its translation is CASSIQGTANSPLHF.